This T cell receptor (beta chain) is from a study of Ad26.COV2.S vaccination and SARS-CoV-2 variants. The assay was immunoSEQ multiplex PCR, and TCRdb's table has in-frame clones only and misses some. The sample has some 480,000 clones, around 90% seen once. Indicated treatment: about 20 received Ad26.COV2.S at low or high dose, single or two shots; 5 received placebo; per-sample allocation not given. Samples came from day 63 after the first vaccine or placebo injection. The length of the CDR3 is 15 residues. Trimming at V came to 0 bases and at J to 6 bases, leaving 3 bases not matched to a gene. Germline V lookup: CDR1 MNHEY, CDR2 SVGEGT.

This specimen consisted of peripheral blood, obtained in a trial of Ad26.COV2.S vaccine versus placebo. V usage is TRBV6-2 or TRBV6-3 and J usage is TRBJ2-1; TRBD2 agrees at 9 bases. This TCR derives from a person between 18 and 65 years old who received the Ad26.COV2.S COVID-19 vaccine or a placebo. CDR3 residues: CASSYSREGGNEQFF. In nucleotides, the CDR3 is TGTGCCAGCAGTTACTCGCGGGAGGGCGGCAATGAGCAGTTCTTC.